This T cell receptor (beta chain) is drawn from a study of naive and memory T cell subsets (dated by TCRdb to 2016 to 2017). For the wider study: The study applied an open-source, UMI-based TCR alpha and beta sequencing pipeline to sorted naive and memory peripheral blood T cell subsets. RNA was DNase-treated and reverse transcribed with TCR constant-region primers, mostly using SuperScript III. The results of the functional CMV T cell responses matched the IgG serology results in every case. Study-wide conclusions, independent of this receptor: In both CD4 and CD8 cells, the Gini index increased while Shannon and inverse Simpson diversity decreased from naive through CM, EM and EMRA. Once error correction was done, more than 85% of naive TCR sequences showed up just once, which made the naive abundance distributions much steeper than those of the memory subsets. RNA-based TCR counts may be affected by expression changes linked to T cell activation and differentiation. Each clonotype was defined as a single alpha or beta chain sequence rather than as a paired alpha/beta receptor. Naive repertoires, especially CD8, contained a few larger clonotypes, possibly memory cells re-expressing CD45RA. No ground truth was available to validate the repertoire findings for the naive and memory subsets. TCR abundance followed a power law whose exponent differed between naive and memory subsets but was consistent across the three individuals.

This clonotype showed up just a few times. Which antigen it targets is not known. There are no base qualities to consult, and no much larger clone falls within one base. V has 3 bases trimmed and J has 4 bases trimmed; junction bases matching no gene number 3. The germline V gene supplies CDR1 MDHEN and CDR2 SYDVKM. Reading from cysteine to phenylalanine, the CDR3 counts 15 amino acids. Only the CDR3 portion is preserved as DNA: 45 bases, with reading frame beginning at the first base. From the second PCR step on, the TCR alpha and beta chain libraries were amplified in separate reactions. CMV status of each donor was established by measuring IFNgamma production from CD4+ T cells after fresh PBMCs were stimulated overnight with CMV viral lysate. Using Miltenyi beads, CD4 T cells were first positively selected, and CD8 T cells were then positively selected from the CD4-negative fraction. After staining for CD3, CD4, CD8, CD45RA, CD27 and a live/dead dye, cells were sorted on a BD Aria II into four subsets based on CD45RA and CD27. Three healthy volunteers provided blood, and each donor's sample was split into CD4 and CD8 T cells and then further divided into four differentiation subsets. About 110 ml of peripheral blood was collected from each donor, and PBMC were isolated from the blood using Ficoll-Paque PLUS density-gradient centrifugation. The sorted cells were lysed in RLT buffer, after which RNA was extracted using a Qiagen RNeasy kit and kept at -80 degrees C.

The library was prepared using UMI-ligation and nested PCR. To cover both TRBC1 and TRBC2, the beta constant-region primer consisted of an equimolar mix of two oligonucleotides. The ligated cDNA went through four rounds of PCR with nested alpha and beta constant-region primers together with the SP2 primer. T4 RNA ligase 1 ligated a single-stranded oligonucleotide carrying the SP2 primer and a 12-nucleotide UMI to the cDNA 3' end. Incubation of the ligation reaction was carried out at 16 degrees C for roughly 20-25 hours. PCR2 was usually performed as a SYBR Green qPCR and halted at a preset threshold so that over-amplification would not occur. Agencourt AMPure XP magnetic beads were used for all purifications after the first. Library amounts were measured by Qubit and library quality was assessed on a TapeStation, where the main peak was expected at around 650 bp. The pooled libraries were sequenced on an Illumina MiSeq using v2 2x251 paired-end kits, which usually yielded about 0.95-2 million reads per sample. Each sample library was pooled at approximately 4 nM, and about 5-7.5% PhiX was included to improve cluster recognition. The authors' analysis ran thus. FASTQ reads processed by Demultiplexor were assigned V and J genes by Decombinator through tag matching that tolerated a single base-pair mismatch. UMIs were used by Collapsinator to correct both sequencing errors and frequency errors arising from PCR heterogeneity. TCRs were translated and CDR3s were extracted from the conserved cysteine to the FGXG phenylalanine by CDR3Translator, with non-productive sequences being flagged. Repertoires were subsampled to equal numbers of UMI-defined TCRs before Gini, Shannon entropy and inverse Simpson indices were calculated. Within the linear range, a power law was fitted by maximum likelihood to the distributions of clonotype abundance. When run on a single naive CD8 sample, MIGEC and the pipeline yielded similar UMI counts, similar unique TCR numbers and similar clonal distributions. In one analysis, naive TCRs that were also found in any memory subset of the same donor were excluded from the naive repertoire. Repertoires were searched for around 7,300 CMV-associated CDR3 sequences compiled from VDJdb and a published dataset. TCRdb trimmed public reads at Q25 via fastp, called clones via MiXCR and kept in-frame beta chains. When rows share a CDR3 protein, they turn into one entry using the most common DNA and genes. These V and J calls rely on TCRdb rather than the paper's analysis. The sample table records around 140,000 distinct CDR3 sequences; under 25% of these occur just once. The top ten hold roughly 0.63% of the sample.

The receptor chain draws on TRBV28 and TRBJ2-3, with 11 bases in between that match TRBD1. What was sequenced was naive CD8+ T cells from blood. The cell subset or site label of this sample denotes: naive T cells, CD45RA high CD27+. The clonotype originates from a human donor in good health. The bases read TGTGCCAGCAGTTTCCCGGGACAGGGGGCAGATACGCAGTATTTT. The resulting protein is CASSFPGQGADTQYF. Where the CDR3 stops, the reference TRBV28 and TRBJ2-3 genes take over; the full variable domain is DVKVTQSSRYLVKRTGEKVFLECVQDMDHENMFWYRQDPGLGLRLIYFSYDVKMKEKGDIPEGYSVSREKKERFSLILESASTNQTSMYLCASSFPGQGADTQYFGPGTRLTVL.